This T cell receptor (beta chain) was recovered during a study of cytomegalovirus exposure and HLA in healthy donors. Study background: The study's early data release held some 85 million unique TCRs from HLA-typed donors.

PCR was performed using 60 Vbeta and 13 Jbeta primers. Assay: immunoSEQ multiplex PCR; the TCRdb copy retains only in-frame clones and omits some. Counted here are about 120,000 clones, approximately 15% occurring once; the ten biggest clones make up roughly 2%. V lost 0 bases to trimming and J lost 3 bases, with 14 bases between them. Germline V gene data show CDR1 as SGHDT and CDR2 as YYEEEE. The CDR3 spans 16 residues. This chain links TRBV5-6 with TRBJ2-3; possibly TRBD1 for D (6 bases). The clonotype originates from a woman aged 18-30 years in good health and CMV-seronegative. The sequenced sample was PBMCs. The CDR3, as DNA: TGTGCCAGCAGCTTGGGCAGGGGAATGGGGACAGATACGCAGTATTTT. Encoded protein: CASSLGRGMGTDTQYF. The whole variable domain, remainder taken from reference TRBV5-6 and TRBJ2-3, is DAGVTQSPTHLIKTRGQQVTLRCSPKSGHDTVSWYQQALGQGPQFIFQYYEEEERQRGNFPDRFSGHQFPNYSSELNVNALLLGDSALYLCASSLGRGMGTDTQYFGPGTRLTVL.